Sequencing of this T cell receptor beta chain was carried out in a study of glioma-infiltrating T cells after dendritic cell vaccination. Time point denoted: after dendritic cell vaccination, including at tumor progression/relapse. Germline V gene data show CDR1 as SGDLS and CDR2 as YYNGEE. V trimming: 5 bases; J trimming: 5 bases; junction bases outside the gene matches: 4. The CDR3 is 13 amino acids. Some clones are missing from TCRdb's copy, which holds only in-frame ones; the method was immunoSEQ multiplex PCR. The sample lists 90,000 to 140,000 clones, almost 90% occurring once. This rearrangement joins TRBV9 to TRBJ1-2; 9 nucleotides align to TRBD1. The sequence derives from a human donor with glioblastoma. The sequenced sample was blood, obtained after dendritic cell vaccination. The CDR3 loop reads CASRGTGSYGYTF. As DNA, the CDR3 is TGTGCCAGCAGAGGGACAGGGAGTTATGGCTACACCTTC.